The 17 T cell receptor beta chains in this list originate from one sample, sequenced in a study of T cells in Graves' hyperthyroidism and ophthalmopathy. There were TCR beta CDR3 regions amplified from RNA transcripts. The HTBI primer set was used in a first-round RT-PCR of the TCR CDR3. TCRdb processed the multiplex PCR reads anew with MiXCR; each CDR3 protein has one entry. The profile shows some 570,000 distinct CDR3 sequences, more than 15% of them singletons. What was sequenced was blood. These receptors were taken from a young woman with Graves' ophthalmopathy.

This clonotype was picked up many times. CDR3 DNA sequence: TGCAGTGCTAGAGATAGGCTAGCGGGAGGGGATGAGCAGTTCTTC. Protein: CSARDRLAGGDEQFF. The V and J genes are TRBV20-1 and TRBJ2-1, with 12 bases matching TRBD2. The V and J ends lost 0 bases and 8 bases, in that order; junction bases with no gene match: 5. In germline, CDR1 is DFQATT, CDR2 SNEGSKA (reference sequence). The CDR3 consists of 15 residues.

This chain links TRBV5-1 with TRBJ2-3, with 12 bases aligning to TRBD1. The CDR3 is 17 amino acids. Germline V gene sequence: CDR1 SGHRS, CDR2 YFSETQ. Losses at the gene ends were 6 bases for V and 5 bases for J; bases not matched to a gene: 13. This CDR3 reads CASTFESGTGGLDTQYF. CDR3 DNA sequence: TGCGCCAGCACTTTTGAATCCGGGACAGGGGGCCTAGATACGCAGTATTTT.

A few counts support this clonotype. V is TRBV29-1 and J is TRBJ1-1; D may be TRBD1 (5 bases). V was shortened by 8 bases and J by 0 bases, with 16 bases between the two germline ends. CDR1 SQVTM and CDR2 ANQGSEA come from the germline V gene. CDR3 length equals 14 residues. CDR3 nucleotides: TGCAGCACCAGAGAGGGGAATATGAACACTGAAGCTTTCTTT. Its translation is CSTREGNMNTEAFF.

Notes on this clonotype: A much larger clone is a single base away; this may be a read error. The final CDR3 position lacks the conserved phenylalanine or tryptophan, pointing to a likely read error. The rearrangement joins TRBV28 to TRBJ1-1; D uncertain. This CDR3 region has 15 residues. V was clipped by 5 bases and J by 3 bases, with 16 bases between them. Germline lookup yields CDR1 MDHEN and CDR2 SYDVKM. The CDR3 reads CASSPTGREDTEAFL. In DNA, the CDR3 is TGTGCCAGCAGTCCAACGGGGAGGGAGGACACTGAAGCTTTCCTT.

This clonotype was observed many times. This chain connects TRBV6-5 to TRBJ1-2; TRBD1 might be the D (5 bases). The CDR3 extends over 13 amino acids. Germline V lookup: CDR1 MNHEY, CDR2 SVGAGI. The V end was cut by 2 bases, the J end by 4 bases, with 8 bases between. The CDR3 region is CASSYEGSYGYTF. DNA of the CDR3: TGTGCCAGCAGTTACGAGGGGTCCTATGGCTACACCTTC.

The rearrangement uses TRBV10-3 and TRBJ1-2, with D uncertain. V was pared by 5 bases and J by 4 bases, with 11 bases between. Germline V CDR1 and CDR2: ENHRY, SYGVKD. The CDR3 has 13 residues. The CDR3 sequence: CAISPREPYGYTF. The CDR3 DNA follows: TGTGCCATCAGTCCACGTGAACCCTATGGCTACACCTTC.

In regard to this clonotype: This may be a read error, as it is one base from a much larger clone. The CDR3: CASSSYRQGSEQYF. CDR3 bases: TGTGCCAGCAGTTCGTACCGACAGGGGAGTGAGCAGTACTTC. The chain joins TRBV27 to TRBJ2-7; 8 nucleotides match TRBD1. Germline V gives CDR1 MNHEY, CDR2 SMNVEV (reference sequence). This CDR3 comprises 14 residues. The junction had 9 bases not matched to a gene; V was cut back by 4 bases and J by 7 bases.

The V call is TRBV5-1, the J call TRBJ2-3; D perhaps matches TRBD2 (6 bases). Trimming pared 0 bases from V and 4 bases from J, leaving 18 bases between. Per the germline V gene, CDR1 is SGHRS and CDR2 is YFSETQ. This CDR3 contains 17 residues. The CDR3 reads CASSLAAAGPTPDTQYF. CDR3 nucleotide sequence: TGCGCCAGCAGCTTGGCGGCGGCGGGGCCCACTCCAGATACGCAGTATTTT.

This clonotype came up many times. The rearrangement uses TRBV5-1 and TRBJ1-2; TRBD1 is a possible D gene (6 bases). The CDR3 loop spans 17 amino acids. The germline CDR1 and CDR2 sequences are SGHRS and YFSETQ. Trimming removed 0 bases from V and 8 bases from J, with 23 bases in between. This CDR3 is CASSLAPVGGLLRGYTF. For the CDR3, the DNA is TGCGCCAGCAGCTTGGCCCCAGTTGGGGGGCTCTTAAGAGGCTACACCTTC.

In regard to this clonotype: A single base separates this from a much larger clone, so it may be a read error. The rearrangement uses TRBV13 and TRBJ2-3; 10 nucleotides line up with TRBD1. CDR1 is PRHDT and CDR2 is FYEKMQ in the germline V gene (reference sequence). V trimming: 8 bases; J trimming: 6 bases; junction bases outside the gene matches: 5. The CDR3 is 13 residues long. The CDR3 protein is CASRTGGRDTQYF. The CDR3 DNA reads as TGTGCCAGCCGGACAGGGGGTCGTGATACGCAGTATTTT.

This chain connects TRBV6-1 to TRBJ2-3; D is unclear. Germline lookup yields CDR1 MNHNS and CDR2 SASEGT. Trimming took 6 bases from V and 3 from J, leaving 19 bases between them. This CDR3 spans 16 amino acids. CDR3 in amino acids: CASREVEPIGTDTQYF. As DNA, the CDR3 is TGTGCCAGCAGAGAGGTCGAGCCCATTGGAACAGATACGCAGTATTTT.

The V gene is TRBV11-2, the J gene TRBJ2-3; D may be TRBD2 (7 bases). Trimming left V 4 bases short and J 1 base short, with 12 bases between. The CDR3 has 15 amino acids. Germline CDR1 SGHAT, CDR2 FQNNGV. CDR3 coding DNA: TGTGCCAGCAGCTCAACAGGGAGGGGCACAGATACGCAGTATTTT. The encoded protein is CASSSTGRGTDTQYF. The full variable domain, completed using reference TRBV11-2 and TRBJ2-3, is EAGVAQSPRYKIIEKRQSVAFWCNPISGHATLYWYQQILGQGPKLLIQFQNNGVVDDSQLPKDRFSAERLKGVDSTLKIQPAKLEDSAVYLCASSSTGRGTDTQYFGPGTRLTVL.

The table lists this clonotype with many counts. The chain has TRBV7-9 and TRBJ2-1, with D hard to call. This CDR3 has 14 residues. CDR1 is SEHNR and CDR2 is FQNEAQ in the germline V gene (reference sequence). Trimming shortened V by 1 base and J by 4 bases, and 8 bases separated the two germline ends. The DNA of the CDR3 is TGTGCCAGCAGCTTAGTTGGGGATTACAATGAGCAGTTCTTC. Its protein product is CASSLVGDYNEQFF. The full variable domain, rest sourced from reference TRBV7-9 and TRBJ2-1, is DTGVSQNPRHKITKRGQNVTFRCDPISEHNRLYWYRQTLGQGPEFLTYFQNEAQLEKSRLLSDRFSAERPKGSFSTLEIQRTEQGDSAMYLCASSLVGDYNEQFFGPGTRLTVL.

The V gene is TRBV30, the J gene TRBJ1-3; D remains unclear. V lost 3 bases and J 0 bases, leaving 12 bases between the germline ends. The CDR3 has 15 amino acids. Germline V gene lookup returns CDR1 GTSNPN and CDR2 SVGIG (reference sequence). The CDR3 reads CAWRGVRDSGNTIYF. DNA for the CDR3: TGTGCCTGGAGGGGTGTCCGGGACTCTGGAAACACCATATATTTT.

The V gene is TRBV27, the J gene TRBJ2-1; D is possibly TRBD2 (5 bases). V lost 3 bases, J lost 5 bases, and 17 bases lay in between. The CDR3 is 16 amino acids. Germline V gene data show CDR1 as MNHEY and CDR2 as SMNVEV (reference sequence). CDR3 region: CASSLLERAGDNEQFF. The CDR3 region has the DNA TGTGCCAGCAGTTTGTTGGAGAGGGCCGGTGACAATGAGCAGTTCTTC.

By sample share, this clonotype is medium-sized. The chain carries TRBV4-3 and TRBJ2-3; D gene unclear. Deletions cut 3 bases from V and 4 bases from J, with 5 bases between. CDR1 and CDR2 (germline): LGHNA, YSLEER. The CDR3 sequence is 12 residues long. CDR3 sequence: CASSQTADTQYF. In nucleotides, the CDR3 is TGCGCCAGCAGCCAGACCGCAGATACGCAGTATTTT.

The chain recombines TRBV27 with TRBJ1-4; D uncertain. Germline V gene data show CDR1 as MNHEY and CDR2 as SMNVEV (reference sequence). CDR3 length: 15 residues. V lost 3 bases to trimming and J lost 7 bases, with 15 bases between them. CDR3 bases: TGTGCCAGCAGTTTGGCCCCGCATGGAAGTGAAAAACTGTTTTTT. Its translation: CASSLAPHGSEKLFF.